This is a list of T cell receptor beta chains from one sample in a study of control samples from healthy donors and cancer patients. The protocol was immunoSEQ multiplex PCR, while the TCRdb copy is restricted to in-frame clones and leaves out a portion. The sample lists about 29,000 clones, 70% to 90% occurring once. The sequenced material came from formalin-fixed, paraffin-embedded tissue. These receptors all stem from a female donor with melanoma. Both conserved end residues are part of each CDR3. The D gene is left open where the match is weak. Size is omitted from some rows. Given values are once, few, many or a class for expanded clones.

>TRBV2|TRBJ2-1|NA|TRBD2
CASSTSGNGEQFF
TGTGCCAGCAGTACTAGCGGCAACGGTGAGCAGTTCTTC
>TRBV29-1|TRBJ2-7|once|TRBD2
CSVVWRLAGGEQYF
TGCAGCGTTGTTTGGCGACTAGCGGGAGGAGAGCAGTACTTC
>TRBV11-2|TRBJ2-3|NA|NA
CASSLGYVGNNGADTQYF
TGTGCCAGCAGCTTAGGATATGTAGGGAACAATGGGGCAGATACGCAGTATTTT
>TRBV7-9|TRBJ2-7|once|NA
CASSSQGGNTYEQYF
TGTGCCAGCAGTTCACAAGGGGGGAATACCTACGAGCAGTACTTC
>TRBV19|TRBJ2-7|NA|NA
CASAPYWAATYEQYF
TGTGCCAGCGCCCCGTATTGGGCAGCAACCTACGAGCAGTACTTC
>TRBV24-1|TRBJ2-3|NA|TRBD2
CATSDSSGRVTDTQYF
TGTGCCACCAGTGATAGTAGCGGGAGAGTCACAGATACGCAGTATTTT
>TRBV30|TRBJ1-5|NA|TRBD1
CAWSVQGLGQPQHF
TGTGCCTGGAGTGTACAGGGGTTAGGTCAGCCCCAGCATTTT
>TRBV19|TRBJ2-5|NA|NA
CASSFFKNQETQYF
TGTGCCAGTAGTTTCTTCAAGAACCAAGAGACCCAATACTTC
>TRBV5-4|TRBJ1-3|NA|NA
CASSHRNSGNTIYF
TGTGCCAGCAGCCACAGGAACTCTGGAAACACCATATATTTT
>TRBV3-1/TRBV3-2|TRBJ1-5|NA|NA
CASSQYGNQPQHF
TGTGCCAGCAGCCAATATGGGAATCAGCCCCAGCATTTT
>TRBV7-2|TRBJ2-1|NA|NA
CASSLSRFNEQFF
TGTGCCAGCAGCTTAAGCCGATTTAATGAGCAGTTCTTC
>TRBV5-1|TRBJ1-4|NA|NA
CASSLGLLEKLFF
TGCGCCAGCAGCTTGGGACTCCTTGAAAAACTGTTTTTT
>TRBV18|TRBJ1-1|NA|NA
CASSTNRINTEAFF
TGTGCCAGCTCAACAAACAGGATTAACACTGAAGCTTTCTTT
>TRBV9|TRBJ2-6|NA|TRBD1
CASSGTGHFSGANVLTF
TGTGCCAGCAGCGGGACAGGGCATTTCTCTGGGGCCAACGTCCTGACTTTC
>TRBV5-1|TRBJ1-2|NA|NA
CASSQNRARNYGYTF
TGCGCCAGCAGCCAAAACCGGGCCCGAAACTATGGCTACACCTTC
>TRBV11-1|TRBJ2-1|NA|NA
CASSLPRSEQFF
TGTGCCAGCAGCTTACCGAGGAGTGAGCAGTTCTTC